Listed below are T cell receptor beta chains from one sample, sequenced in a study of blood T cell repertoires in COVID-19. Clones were sequenced by immunoSEQ multiplex PCR, and TCRdb holds only the in-frame ones, with some missing. Of 200,000 to 250,000 clones listed, 84% are singletons. The material sequenced was PBMCs or T cells enriched from blood (not recorded which). These receptors came from a man aged 60 to 69 who had recovered from COVID-19. Each CDR3 is given with its conserved first and last residue. Each record gives: clone size, V gene, D gene, J gene, CDR3 protein, CDR3 DNA. A D gene is named only where the DNA matches it firmly. Expanded clones get a size class; other rows say once, few or many, or leave the size out.

size: few; V: TRBV5-1; D: -; J: TRBJ2-5; CDR3: CASSLSAAQETQYF; DNA: TGCGCCAGCAGCTTGTCCGCGGCTCAAGAGACCCAGTACTTC
size: few; V: TRBV2; D: -; J: TRBJ1-2; CDR3: CASSEASSSYGYTF; DNA: TGTGCCAGCAGTGAAGCGTCGAGTTCCTATGGCTACACCTTC
size: -; V: TRBV7-2; D: TRBD1; J: TRBJ1-3; CDR3: CASSSGTGLSTIYF; DNA: TGTGCCAGCAGCTCCGGGACAGGGTTAAGCACCATATATTTT
size: -; V: TRBV10-3; D: TRBD2; J: TRBJ2-7; CDR3: CAITGGGTYEQYF; DNA: TGTGCCATCACGGGCGGGGGAACCTACGAGCAGTACTTC
size: few; V: TRBV2; D: -; J: TRBJ2-3; CDR3: CASSRGLTPGDTQYF; DNA: TGTGCCAGCTCGCGAGGACTAACGCCCGGGGATACGCAGTATTTT
size: -; V: TRBV24-1; D: -; J: TRBJ1-5; CDR3: CATSSQGNNQPQHF; DNA: TGTGCCACCAGTTCTCAGGGCAACAATCAGCCCCAGCATTTT
size: medium-sized; V: TRBV5-8; D: TRBD2; J: TRBJ2-3; CDR3: CASRGSAGGLGDTQYF; DNA: TGTGCCAGCAGGGGTTCGGCGGGGGGACTAGGGGATACGCAGTATTTT
size: -; V: TRBV4-3; D: TRBD1; J: TRBJ1-2; CDR3: CASSPDRGRIYGYTF; DNA: TGCGCCAGCAGCCCTGACAGGGGGCGCATCTATGGCTACACCTTC
size: -; V: TRBV5-1; D: -; J: TRBJ1-3; CDR3: CASSSGISGNTIYF; DNA: TGCGCCAGCAGCTCGGGTATCTCTGGAAACACCATATATTTT
size: -; V: TRBV4-3; D: TRBD1; J: TRBJ2-1; CDR3: CASSLGQGVAYNEQFF; DNA: TGCGCCAGCAGCCTTGGACAGGGGGTAGCCTACAATGAGCAGTTCTTC
size: -; V: TRBV12-3/TRBV12-4; D: TRBD1; J: TRBJ1-5; CDR3: CASSLGQGQPQHF; DNA: TGTGCCAGCAGTTTAGGACAGGGCCAGCCCCAGCATTTT
size: -; V: TRBV30; D: TRBD1; J: TRBJ1-4; CDR3: CAWSVGQGETEKLFF; DNA: TGTGCCTGGAGTGTGGGGCAGGGGGAAACTGAAAAACTGTTTTTT
size: -; V: TRBV6-5; D: -; J: TRBJ1-2; CDR3: CASRSTGGGVYGYTF; DNA: TGTGCCAGCAGGTCCACAGGCGGGGGAGTCTATGGCTACACCTTC
size: -; V: TRBV10-3; D: -; J: TRBJ1-1; CDR3: CAISESYGRALNTEAFF; DNA: TGTGCCATCAGTGAGTCGTACGGCAGGGCCTTGAACACTGAAGCTTTCTTT
size: few; V: TRBV4-1; D: -; J: TRBJ1-3; CDR3: CASSQDHRSGTGNTIYF; DNA: TGCGCCAGCAGCCAAGATCATCGGTCAGGGACTGGAAACACCATATATTTT
size: once; V: TRBV5-4; D: -; J: TRBJ2-7; CDR3: CASSAGGPYEQYF; DNA: TGTGCCAGCAGCGCAGGGGGGCCCTACGAGCAGTACTTC
size: few; V: TRBV19; D: TRBD1; J: TRBJ2-7; CDR3: CASSVGQVAYEQYF; DNA: TGTGCCAGTAGTGTCGGACAGGTCGCCTACGAGCAGTACTTC
size: -; V: TRBV7-9; D: -; J: TRBJ2-7; CDR3: CASSLMGGGFPYEQYF; DNA: TGTGCCAGCAGCTTAATGGGCGGGGGCTTCCCCTACGAGCAGTACTTC
size: -; V: TRBV7-7; D: TRBD2; J: TRBJ2-1; CDR3: CASSPTFPGGTRGSYNEQFF; DNA: TGTGCTAGCAGCCCGACTTTCCCGGGGGGGACCAGGGGCTCCTACAATGAGCAGTTCTTC
size: -; V: TRBV4-3; D: TRBD1; J: TRBJ2-7; CDR3: CASSRRDSGRHEQYF; DNA: TGCGCCAGCAGCCGACGGGACAGCGGTCGGCACGAGCAGTACTTC
size: -; V: TRBV29-1; D: TRBD2; J: TRBJ2-3; CDR3: CSVETSGADTQYF; DNA: TGCAGCGTTGAGACTAGCGGGGCTGATACGCAGTATTTT
size: -; V: TRBV27; D: TRBD2; J: TRBJ2-1; CDR3: CATKPGGGGLDNEQFF; DNA: TGTGCCACCAAACCGGGCGGGGGGGGCCTCGACAATGAGCAGTTCTTC
size: -; V: TRBV18; D: -; J: TRBJ2-2; CDR3: CASSPRTGELFF; DNA: TGTGCCAGCTCACCGAGAACCGGGGAGCTGTTTTTT
size: -; V: TRBV27; D: -; J: TRBJ1-5; CDR3: CASSPRQGNQPQHF; DNA: TGTGCCAGCAGTCCCCGACAAGGCAATCAGCCCCAGCATTTT
size: -; V: TRBV3-1/TRBV3-2; D: -; J: TRBJ1-2; CDR3: CASSQDSAGLHYGYTF; DNA: TGTGCCAGCAGCCAAGATTCGGCAGGGTTGCACTATGGCTACACCTTC
size: few; V: TRBV2; D: TRBD1; J: TRBJ1-1; CDR3: CASIQTGWSTEAFF; DNA: TGTGCCAGCATCCAGACAGGGTGGAGCACTGAAGCTTTCTTT
size: once; V: TRBV11-2; D: -; J: TRBJ2-2; CDR3: CASSFLTGGGVTGELFF; DNA: TGTGCCAGCAGCTTTTTAACCGGAGGGGGGGTAACCGGGGAGCTGTTTTTT
size: -; V: TRBV11-3; D: -; J: TRBJ1-2; CDR3: CASSLGRDGYTF; DNA: TGTGCCAGCAGCTTAGGCAGGGATGGCTACACCTTC
size: -; V: TRBV2; D: -; J: TRBJ1-1; CDR3: CASRYRTNTEAFF; DNA: TGTGCCAGCAGGTACAGAACGAACACTGAAGCTTTCTTT
size: -; V: TRBV30; D: -; J: TRBJ1-2; CDR3: CAWSVERTGNYGYTF; DNA: TGTGCCTGGAGTGTGGAGCGGACGGGTAACTATGGCTACACCTTC
size: few; V: TRBV11-3; D: -; J: TRBJ1-1; CDR3: CASSSGSPEAFF; DNA: TGTGCCAGCAGCTCAGGGTCTCCGGAGGCTTTCTTT
size: -; V: TRBV5-1; D: TRBD1; J: TRBJ2-3; CDR3: CASSGTGVDTQYF; DNA: TGCGCCAGCTCCGGGACAGGGGTAGATACGCAGTATTTT
size: -; V: TRBV7-8; D: TRBD1; J: TRBJ1-2; CDR3: CASSLEGQSYGYTF; DNA: TGTGCCAGCAGCTTAGAGGGACAGAGCTATGGCTACACCTTC
size: -; V: TRBV24-1; D: TRBD1; J: TRBJ1-1; CDR3: CATRTTGGGTEAFF; DNA: TGTGCCACCCGGACGACAGGGGGCGGCACTGAAGCTTTCTTT
size: -; V: TRBV5-6; D: -; J: TRBJ2-5; CDR3: CASSLVAGLETQYF; DNA: TGTGCCAGCAGCTTAGTAGCAGGGCTGGAGACCCAGTACTTC
size: few; V: TRBV7-7; D: -; J: TRBJ1-1; CDR3: CASSLSGSNTEAFF; DNA: TGTGCTAGCAGCCTCAGCGGGTCGAACACTGAAGCTTTCTTT
size: -; V: TRBV28; D: -; J: TRBJ2-1; CDR3: CASSGGQARAYNEQFF; DNA: TGTGCCAGCAGTGGGGGCCAGGCTAGAGCCTACAATGAGCAGTTCTTC
size: once; V: TRBV5-1; D: -; J: TRBJ1-2; CDR3: CASSPGYADYGYTF; DNA: TGCGCCAGCAGCCCGGGGTACGCAGACTATGGCTACACCTTC
size: -; V: TRBV9; D: TRBD2; J: TRBJ2-7; CDR3: CASSVAAGATYEQYF; DNA: TGTGCCAGCAGCGTAGCAGCGGGGGCGACCTACGAGCAGTACTTC
size: once; V: TRBV20-1; D: -; J: TRBJ2-1; CDR3: CSALTDLEQFF; DNA: TGCAGTGCGCTTACCGACTTAGAGCAGTTCTTC
size: once; V: TRBV30; D: TRBD1; J: TRBJ1-2; CDR3: CAWRTGGAHGYTF; DNA: TGTGCCTGGAGGACAGGGGGCGCCCATGGCTACACCTTC
size: -; V: TRBV6-5; D: TRBD1; J: TRBJ2-1; CDR3: CASSYSNRGPYNEQFF; DNA: TGTGCCAGCAGTTACTCGAACAGGGGACCATACAATGAGCAGTTCTTC
size: -; V: TRBV3-1/TRBV3-2; D: -; J: TRBJ1-2; CDR3: CASSQPGWGVIGYTF; DNA: TGTGCCAGCAGCCAACCCGGCTGGGGGGTTATTGGCTACACCTTC
size: -; V: TRBV5-1; D: TRBD2; J: TRBJ2-5; CDR3: CASSPRLAGGQETQYF; DNA: TGCGCCAGCAGCCCTCGACTAGCGGGGGGTCAGGAGACCCAGTACTTC
size: -; V: TRBV5-6; D: TRBD2; J: TRBJ2-6; CDR3: CASSSRGGSSGANVLTF; DNA: TGTGCCAGCAGCTCCCGGGGGGGTTCCTCTGGGGCCAACGTCCTGACTTTC
size: few; V: TRBV12-3/TRBV12-4; D: -; J: TRBJ1-6; CDR3: CASSASWNSPLHF; DNA: TGTGCCAGCAGCGCGAGCTGGAATTCACCCCTCCACTTT
size: -; V: TRBV18; D: -; J: TRBJ1-1; CDR3: CASSPLQAGDTEAFF; DNA: TGTGCCAGCTCACCTTTACAGGCTGGGGACACTGAAGCTTTCTTT
size: once; V: TRBV3-1/TRBV3-2; D: -; J: TRBJ2-3; CDR3: CASSQDEVDTQYF; DNA: TGTGCCAGCAGCCAAGATGAGGTAGATACGCAGTATTTT
size: -; V: TRBV6-1; D: -; J: TRBJ2-7; CDR3: CASSEAPGPLDSYEQYF; DNA: TGTGCCAGCAGTGAAGCGCCAGGGCCGTTGGACTCCTACGAGCAGTACTTC
size: -; V: TRBV10-3; D: -; J: TRBJ1-6; CDR3: CAISESQINSPLHF; DNA: TGTGCCATCAGTGAGTCTCAGATTAATTCACCCCTCCACTTT
size: -; V: TRBV4-1; D: TRBD2; J: TRBJ2-7; CDR3: CASSQDRGSSYEQYF; DNA: TGCGCCAGCAGCCAAGATCGCGGGAGCTCCTACGAGCAGTACTTC
size: few; V: TRBV7-2; D: TRBD1; J: TRBJ1-1; CDR3: CASSTPDRGNWNTEAFF; DNA: TGTGCCAGCAGCACCCCGGACAGGGGGAATTGGAACACTGAAGCTTTCTTT
size: -; V: TRBV18; D: TRBD1; J: TRBJ2-3; CDR3: CASSFGQGTDTQYF; DNA: TGTGCCAGCTCATTTGGACAGGGGACAGATACGCAGTATTTT
size: -; V: TRBV2; D: -; J: TRBJ1-2; CDR3: CASRRGFYGYTF; DNA: TGTGCCAGCCGAAGGGGATTTTATGGCTACACCTTC
size: -; V: TRBV7-2; D: TRBD1; J: TRBJ2-7; CDR3: CASSYPESGTGGIWQYF; DNA: TGTGCCAGCAGCTATCCGGAATCCGGGACAGGGGGAATTTGGCAGTACTTC
size: -; V: TRBV19; D: TRBD1; J: TRBJ1-2; CDR3: CASSRDRADYGYTF; DNA: TGTGCCAGTTCGCGAGACAGGGCCGACTATGGCTACACCTTC
size: -; V: TRBV11-2; D: -; J: TRBJ1-4; CDR3: CASSYGLDLGREKLFF; DNA: TGTGCCAGCAGCTACGGACTGGACCTGGGGAGAGAAAAACTGTTTTTT
size: -; V: TRBV7-9; D: -; J: TRBJ2-7; CDR3: CASSLGGLSYEQYF; DNA: TGTGCCAGCAGCTTAGGGGGCCTCTCCTACGAGCAGTACTTC
size: -; V: TRBV19; D: TRBD1; J: TRBJ1-5; CDR3: CASSPRTGSFNQPQHF; DNA: TGTGCCAGTAGTCCTCGGACAGGGTCTTTTAATCAGCCCCAGCATTTT
size: -; V: TRBV2; D: TRBD2; J: TRBJ2-5; CDR3: CASSLAGGSVETQYF; DNA: TGTGCCAGCAGTCTAGCGGGGGGGTCAGTCGAGACCCAGTACTTC